The 25 T cell receptor beta chains reported below all come from one sample, sequenced in a study of identical twins. TCRdb itself ran the 5' RACE reads through MiXCR, one entry per CDR3 protein. The sample contains 1.5 million to 2 million distinct CDR3 sequences, around 33% of which appear only once. Sequencing was carried out using cord blood. The source is a newborn girl in good health.

This clonotype was observed a few times. The chain links TRBV29-1 to TRBJ1-6, with a weak D call TRBD1 (5 bases). Germline V lookup: CDR1 SQVTM, CDR2 ANQGSEA. The V end lost 0 bases, the J end lost 4 bases, and 10 bases lay between the germline ends. The CDR3 runs to 15 residues. CDR3 region: CSVEEGLSYNSPLHF. The CDR3 DNA reads as TGCAGCGTTGAAGAGGGGCTTTCTTATAATTCACCCCTCCACTTT.

The rearrangement links TRBV20-1 to TRBJ2-7; the match to TRBD2 covers 12 bases. J lost 2 bases, V lost 2 bases, and 4 bases had no gene match. The CDR3 is 15 amino acids. The germline V gene encodes CDR1 DFQATT and CDR2 SNEGSKA (reference sequence). The DNA for the CDR3 is TGCAGTGCTAGAACTAGCGGGAGGTGGACCTACGAGCAGTACTTC. It codes for CSARTSGRWTYEQYF.

This clonotype was observed a few times. V usage is TRBV2 and J usage is TRBJ2-1, with D possibly being TRBD2 (5 bases). From germline, CDR1 is SNHLY and CDR2 FYNNEI. This CDR3 has 15 residues. V was clipped by 7 bases and J by 8 bases, with 21 bases between them. CDR3 nucleotide sequence: TGTGCCAGCAAGGAGGAACTAGTCGATTCCCATGAGCAGTTCTTC. Amino acid sequence: CASKEELVDSHEQFF.

This clonotype was counted once. One end of the junction is discordant with germline, which a read error may explain. The chain combines TRBV29-1 with TRBJ1-1; D not resolved. There are 14 residues in the CDR3. Germline loops: CDR1 SQVTM, CDR2 ANQGSEA. The CDR3 spells CSVGPGHPNSEAFF. CDR3 nucleotide sequence: TGCAGCGTTGGCCCCGGGCATCCGAACTCTGAAGCTTTCTTT.

This clonotype was seen only a few times. The J gene is TRBJ2-7, the V gene TRBV28; D is unclear. This CDR3 is built from 15 residues. Germline lookup yields CDR1 MDHEN and CDR2 SYDVKM. V lost 5 bases and J 2 bases, leaving 16 bases between the germline ends. Here the CDR3 DNA reads TGTGCCAGCAGTCCACCGAGCCCCGTCCCCTACGAGCAGTACTTC. This gives the protein CASSPPSPVPYEQYF. The full variable domain, in which reference TRBV28 and TRBJ2-7 provide the parts outside the CDR3, is DVKVTQSSRYLVKRTGEKVFLECVQDMDHENMFWYRQDPGLGLRLIYFSYDVKMKEKGDIPEGYSVSREKKERFSLILESASTNQTSMYLCASSPPSPVPYEQYFGPGTRLTVT.

The sample holds a few counts of this clonotype. The V call is TRBV28, the J call TRBJ2-7; D remains unclear. The CDR3 spans 12 residues. V shed 5 bases and J shed 3 bases, with 8 bases lying between them. Germline-derived CDR1 and CDR2 are MDHEN and SYDVKM. The CDR3 DNA follows: TGTGCCAGCAGTAGACTTTTCTACGAGCAGTACTTC. This gives the protein CASSRLFYEQYF.

This chain connects TRBV3-1 to TRBJ2-1; D uncertain. Looked up from germline, CDR1 is LGHDT and CDR2 is YNNKEL (reference sequence). Trimming removed 1 base from V and 10 bases from J, with 8 bases in between. The CDR3 covers 12 residues. The CDR3 loop is CASSQGIREQFF. CDR3 DNA: TGTGCCAGCAGCCAAGGGATCAGGGAGCAGTTCTTC.

The chain links TRBV20-1 to TRBJ1-2, with D perhaps matching TRBD1 (6 bases). The ends were cut back, 5 bases at V and 7 bases at J, with 11 bases in the middle. Germline-derived CDR1 and CDR2 are DFQATT and SNEGSKA (reference sequence). The CDR3 loop spans 11 amino acids. The CDR3 spells CSAFYRVGYTF. Written as DNA, the CDR3 is TGCAGTGCTTTCTACAGGGTTGGCTACACCTTC.

Worth noting for this clonotype: One base away lies a much larger clone, so this may be a sequencing read error. The V gene is TRBV28, the J gene TRBJ2-3, with TRBD1 matching 8 bases. The germline V gene has CDR1 MDHEN and CDR2 SYDVKM. The CDR3 covers 16 residues. This CDR3 is CASSKADRANTDTLYF. The CDR3 DNA reads as TGTGCCAGCAGTAAAGCGGACAGGGCCAACACAGATACGCTGTATTTT.

This clonotype was observed a handful of times. The chain links TRBV2 to TRBJ2-1, with 10 bases identical to TRBD1. The CDR3 has 19 residues. Losses at the gene ends were 3 bases for V and 7 bases for J; bases not matched to a gene: 18. Germline CDR1 reads SNHLY; CDR2 reads FYNNEI. This CDR3 reads CASSEAYRSGTGVRNEQFF. CDR3 nucleotide sequence: TGTGCCAGCAGTGAGGCTTATCGAAGCGGGACAGGGGTGAGGAATGAGCAGTTCTTC.

This clonotype was counted at least ten times. The rearrangement links TRBV10-3 to TRBJ2-1; 11 bases align to TRBD2. Looked up from germline, CDR1 is ENHRY and CDR2 is SYGVKD. V dropped 2 bases and J dropped 5; count of bases not matched to a gene: 5. The CDR3 length is 16 residues. The CDR3 region has the DNA TGTGCCATCAGTGAGAGTCTAGCGGGAGGAGACAATGAGCAGTTCTTC. It specifies CAISESLAGGDNEQFF.

The chain couples TRBV18 to TRBJ1-1, with 8 bases that match TRBD1. The ends lost 2 bases at V and 4 bases at J; junction bases unmatched: 9. The CDR3 contains 16 residues. Per the germline V gene, CDR1 is KGHSH and CDR2 is LQKENI. CDR3 residues: CASSPSFQGAVTEAFF. As DNA, the CDR3 is TGTGCCAGCTCACCATCGTTCCAGGGGGCGGTCACTGAAGCTTTCTTT.

The J gene is TRBJ1-2, the V gene TRBV7-2; 8 bases fit TRBD1. CDR1 is SGHTA and CDR2 is FQGNSA in the germline V gene. This CDR3 comprises 15 residues. Trimming cost V 4 bases and J 2 bases; bases outside gene matches: 6. DNA of the CDR3: TGTGCCAGCAGCTCGAGGACAGGGAAGAACTATGGCTACACCTTC. Its translation is CASSSRTGKNYGYTF. The full variable domain, rest sourced from reference TRBV7-2 and TRBJ1-2, is GAGVSQSPSNKVTEKGKDVELRCDPISGHTALYWYRQSLGQGLEFLIYFQGNSAPDKSGLPSDRFSAERTGGSVSTLTIQRTQQEDSAVYLCASSSRTGKNYGYTFGSGTRLTVV.

This clonotype was found a few times. The chain couples TRBV29-1 to TRBJ2-5, with D possibly being TRBD1 or TRBD2 (5 bases each). The CDR3 consists of 15 residues. CDR1 and CDR2 (germline): SQVTM, ANQGSEA. Trimming took off 7 bases at V and 1 base at J, with 19 bases between the two ends. For the CDR3, the DNA is TGCAGCGCTTATCGGGGCAGTGGGTTCCAAGAGACCCAGTACTTC. It is translated as CSAYRGSGFQETQYF.

The chain carries TRBV4-1 and TRBJ2-1; 9 positions match TRBD2. CDR1 and CDR2 from the germline V gene are MGHRA and YSYEKL. The CDR3 is made up of 17 amino acids. V was pared by 2 bases and J by 2 bases, with 7 bases of the junction left unmatched. The CDR3 reads CASSQYLPSGTYNEQFF. The DNA for the CDR3 is TGCGCCAGCAGCCAATACCTCCCTAGCGGGACCTACAATGAGCAGTTCTTC.

The chain is built from TRBV21-1 and TRBJ2-7; the listed D gene, TRBD1, was not tested against the DNA. TRBV21-1 constitutes a pseudogene. The CDR3 consists of 13 residues. This CDR3 is CASDRTKGYEQYF. The CDR3 DNA sequence: TGTGCCAGCGATAGGACAAAGGGATACGAGCAGTACTTC.

The gene calls are TRBV20-1 and TRBJ2-7, with 8 bases lining up with TRBD2. CDR3 length equals 13 residues. V was pared by 6 bases and J by 7 bases, with 11 bases of the junction left unmatched. CDR1 DFQATT and CDR2 SNEGSKA come from the germline V gene (reference sequence). The CDR3, as DNA: TGCAGTGCCCCGGGACTAGGGGCCAATGAGCAGTACTTC. Its translation: CSAPGLGANEQYF.

This clonotype was observed many times. The rearrangement uses TRBV2 and TRBJ1-2; 7 positions agree with TRBD1. Germline loops: CDR1 SNHLY, CDR2 FYNNEI. V shed 3 bases and J 2 bases; nucleotides not matched to a gene: 3. This CDR3 has 14 amino acids. The CDR3 DNA follows: TGTGCCAGCAGTGACAGGGGGGCCAACTATGGCTACACCTTC. Encoded protein: CASSDRGANYGYTF.

This clonotype has more than one count but fewer than ten. CDR3 amino acids: CASSLEGGGNSPLHF. CDR3 coding DNA: TGTGCCAGCAGCTTAGAGGGGGGTGGAAATTCACCCCTCCACTTT. The V and J genes are TRBV7-2 and TRBJ1-6, with D maybe TRBD1 (6 bases). The CDR3 contains 15 residues. Per germline, CDR1 SGHTA and CDR2 FQGNSA. V lost 1 base to trimming and J lost 7 bases, with 11 bases between them.

This clonotype was seen a handful of times. The rearrangement links TRBV15 to TRBJ2-7; the D gene is possibly TRBD1 (6 bases). The CDR3 has 16 residues. V lost 2 bases and J lost 0, with 14 bases in between. Germline-derived CDR1 and CDR2 are LNHNV and YYDKDF (reference sequence). This CDR3 reads CATSRNRDTYSYEQYF. CDR3 DNA sequence: TGTGCCACCAGCAGAAACAGGGACACCTACTCCTACGAGCAGTACTTC.

The chain links TRBV4-2 to TRBJ2-7; 11 bases align to TRBD2. Germline trimming cut 2 bases from V and 1 base from J; bases unmatched to any gene: 4. The CDR3 runs 16 residues. Germline CDR1 LGHNA, CDR2 YNFKEQ. The CDR3 sequence is CASSQSGLAVSYEQYF. The CDR3 DNA is TGTGCCAGCAGCCAATCGGGACTAGCGGTTTCCTACGAGCAGTACTTC.

This clonotype appeared a few times. Here the CDR3 reads CASSLGVGTPPFEQYF. For the CDR3, the DNA is TGTGCCAGCAGCTTAGGAGTCGGGACACCTCCTTTCGAGCAGTACTTC. J is TRBJ2-7 and V is TRBV13; TRBD1 might be the D (6 bases). Per germline, CDR1 PRHDT and CDR2 FYEKMQ (reference sequence). Deletions cut 0 bases from V and 6 bases from J, with 18 bases between. The CDR3 totals 16 residues.

This clonotype has more than one count but fewer than ten. The CDR3 nucleotides are TGTGCCAGCAGCTTAGCTACAGGGGCCGTCACAGATACGCAGTATTTT. Its protein is CASSLATGAVTDTQYF. This rearrangement joins TRBV7-6 to TRBJ2-3; 7 bases align to TRBD1. V lost 0 bases to trimming and J lost 2 bases; unmatched junction nucleotides: 5. Germline values: CDR1 SGHVS, CDR2 FNYEAQ. The CDR3 is 16 residues long. Looking up the rest from reference TRBV7-6 and TRBJ2-3 gives the full variable domain: GAGVSQSPRYKVTKRGQDVALRCDPISGHVSLYWYRQALGQGPEFLTYFNYEAQQDKSGLPNDRFSAERPEGSISTLTIQRTEQRDSAMYRCASSLATGAVTDTQYFGPGTRLTVL.

The V call is TRBV27, the J call TRBJ2-7; no reliable D call. V lost 6 bases to trimming and J lost 0 bases, with 12 bases between them. The CDR3 loop spans 14 amino acids. The germline CDR1 and CDR2 sequences are MNHEY and SMNVEV (reference sequence). As DNA, the CDR3 is TGTGCCAGCAGCTCGGCCCCGAGCTCCTACGAGCAGTACTTC. This gives the protein CASSSAPSSYEQYF.

In regard to this clonotype: This may arise from a read error, as a much more abundant clone is one base away. The chain uses TRBV29-1 and TRBJ1-1, with a weak D call TRBD1 (5 bases). Per germline, CDR1 SQVTM and CDR2 ANQGSEA. The CDR3 is 13 residues long. V lost 4 bases, J lost 1 base, and 10 bases lay in between. The DNA for the CDR3 is TGCAGCGTTGCGGGCAGGGCGAACACTGAAGCTTTCTTT. The encoded protein is CSVAGRANTEAFF.